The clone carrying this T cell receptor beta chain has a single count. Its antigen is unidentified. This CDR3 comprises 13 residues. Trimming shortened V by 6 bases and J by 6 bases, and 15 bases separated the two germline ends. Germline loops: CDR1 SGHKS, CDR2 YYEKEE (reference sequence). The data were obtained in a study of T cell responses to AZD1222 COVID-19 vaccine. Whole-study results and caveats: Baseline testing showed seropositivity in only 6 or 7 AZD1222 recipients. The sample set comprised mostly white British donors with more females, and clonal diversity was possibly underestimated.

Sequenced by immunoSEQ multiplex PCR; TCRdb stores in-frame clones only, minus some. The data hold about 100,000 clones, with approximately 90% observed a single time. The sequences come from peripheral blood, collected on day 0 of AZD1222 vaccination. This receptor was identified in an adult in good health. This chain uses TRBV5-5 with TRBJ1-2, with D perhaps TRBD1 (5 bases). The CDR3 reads CASTIRGEHGYTF. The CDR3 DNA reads TGTGCCAGCACCATCCGAGGGGAGCATGGCTACACCTTC.